A single sample is the source of the 29 T cell receptor beta chains below, sequenced in a study of shared clonotypes between healthy human individuals. Sequenced by immunoSEQ multiplex PCR; TCRdb stores in-frame clones only, minus some. The sample has approximately 2.5 million clones; approximately 94% are singletons. The specimen was naive CD4+ T cells from PBMCs. Subset given: CD45RA+ positively selected. These receptors originate from a man aged 18 to 29 in good health. Some clones in this sample may be carry-over from other donors' samples.

The V and J genes are TRBV2 and TRBJ2-2; TRBD1 matches 8 bases. The CDR3 is 14 amino acids. The junction had 4 bases not matched to a gene; V was cut back by 3 bases and J by 7 bases. The V gene's germline CDR1 is SNHLY and CDR2 FYNNEI. The CDR3 protein is CASSDQGAFGELFF. The CDR3 bases are TGTGCCAGCAGTGACCAGGGGGCTTTCGGGGAGCTGTTTTTT.

The CDR3 here is CASSIRGRAWDTQYF. The CDR3 DNA is TGTGCCAGTAGTATCCGGGGCAGGGCCTGGGATACGCAGTATTTT. The chain couples TRBV19 to TRBJ2-3; D tentatively fits TRBD1 or TRBD2 (5 bases each). Trimming took off 3 bases at V and 6 bases at J, with 16 bases between the two ends. Germline CDR1 LNHDA, CDR2 SQIVND (reference sequence). The CDR3 is 15 residues long.

The rearrangement joins TRBV6-5 to TRBJ1-2; a weak D match, TRBD1 (5 bases). V dropped 6 bases and J dropped 0 bases, with 14 bases sitting between them. The CDR3 runs 15 residues. In germline, CDR1 is MNHEY, CDR2 SVGAGI. CDR3: CASSQRQLANYGYTF. Written as DNA, the CDR3 is TGTGCCAGCAGCCAGAGACAGCTAGCTAACTATGGCTACACCTTC.

The chain employs TRBV5-4 and TRBJ2-2; 9 nucleotides line up with TRBD2. The V and J ends lost 2 bases and 0 bases, in that order; junction bases with no gene match: 2. Germline V gene data show CDR1 as SGHNT and CDR2 as YYREEE (reference sequence). There are 16 residues in the CDR3. In DNA, the CDR3 is TGTGCCAGCAGCTTCGTAGCGGGGGCGAACACCGGGGAGCTGTTTTTT. This encodes CASSFVAGANTGELFF. The full variable domain, rest sourced from reference TRBV5-4 and TRBJ2-2, is ETGVTQSPTHLIKTRGQQVTLRCSSQSGHNTVSWYQQALGQGPQFIFQYYREEENGRGNFPPRFSGLQFPNYSSELNVNALELDDSALYLCASSFVAGANTGELFFGEGSRLTVL.

This chain uses TRBV6-5 with TRBJ1-1, with a weak D call TRBD1 (6 bases). The CDR3 runs to 13 residues. V was cut by 5 bases and J by 5 bases, with 12 bases left in between. Looked up from germline, CDR1 is MNHEY and CDR2 is SVGAGI. CDR3 nucleotide sequence: TGTGCCAGCAGTCCCGGACAGAGGACTGAAGCTTTCTTT. Residues: CASSPGQRTEAFF.

The genes are TRBV27 and TRBJ1-2; D gene ambiguous. Germline values: CDR1 MNHEY, CDR2 SMNVEV (reference sequence). Trimming shortened V by 4 bases and J by 3 bases, and 6 bases separated the two germline ends. The CDR3 runs to 12 residues. As DNA, the CDR3 is TGTGCCAGCAGTTCGGCCCACTATGGCTACACCTTC. Its protein product is CASSSAHYGYTF.

The chain joins TRBV9 to TRBJ1-4; D remains unclear. The germline V gene has CDR1 SGDLS and CDR2 YYNGEE. The CDR3 loop spans 16 amino acids. Trimming stripped 1 base from V and 4 bases from J, with 14 bases between. CDR3 loop: CASSVSWGVGNEKLFF. The CDR3 DNA reads as TGTGCCAGCAGCGTAAGCTGGGGTGTTGGTAATGAAAAACTGTTTTTT.

The chain couples TRBV7-6 to TRBJ2-1; D possibly corresponds to TRBD2 (5 bases). Germline V lookup: CDR1 SGHVS, CDR2 FNYEAQ. Trimming took 2 bases from V and 9 from J, leaving 14 bases between them. This CDR3 is 14 amino acids long. The CDR3 region is CASSLTENRGEQFF. The CDR3 DNA reads as TGTGCCAGCAGCTTAACTGAGAACCGGGGTGAGCAGTTCTTC.

Concerning this clone: The same CDR3 arises from other DNA sequences in this sample as well. The rearrangement joins TRBV6-5 to TRBJ1-4; the match to TRBD1 covers 8 bases. The CDR3 extends over 13 amino acids. V lost 5 bases and J lost 7; bases outside the gene matches: 3. Looked up from germline, CDR1 is MNHEY and CDR2 is SVGAGI. The CDR3 sequence: CASSRDRGEKLFF. CDR3 DNA: TGTGCCAGCAGTCGTGACAGGGGTGAAAAACTGTTTTTT.

The CDR3 DNA follows: TGTGCCAGCACCGTGTACGGCGGAACCTCATCTGGGGCCAACGTCCTGACTTTC. It is translated as CASTVYGGTSSGANVLTF. The chain links TRBV4-2 to TRBJ2-6; no clear D. CDR3 length equals 18 residues. Germline-derived CDR1 and CDR2 are LGHNA and YNFKEQ. The ends were cut back, 7 bases at V and 1 base at J, with 20 bases in the middle.

The chain links TRBV2 to TRBJ2-1, with D tentatively TRBD1 (6 bases). CDR3 length: 15 residues. The germline gives CDR1 SNHLY, CDR2 FYNNEI. V gave up 3 bases and J gave up 4 bases, with 13 bases separating them. As DNA, the CDR3 is TGTGCCAGCAGTGAGGGGGCAGGGCCTTACAATGAGCAGTTCTTC. The encoded protein is CASSEGAGPYNEQFF.

The V gene is TRBV5-1, the J gene TRBJ1-2; D possibly corresponds to TRBD1 (5 bases). Per germline, CDR1 SGHRS and CDR2 YFSETQ. Trimming took 0 bases from V and 4 from J, leaving 13 bases between them. The CDR3 extends over 15 amino acids. CDR3 amino acids: CASSLEATARYGYTF. In DNA form, the CDR3 reads TGCGCCAGCAGCTTGGAGGCGACAGCGCGCTATGGCTACACCTTC.

V gene TRBV6-6 combines with J gene TRBJ2-2; 9 bases agree with TRBD1. CDR1 and CDR2 from the germline V gene are MNHNY and SVGAGI (reference sequence). The CDR3 runs 15 residues. The V gene end was trimmed by 2 bases and the J gene end by 5 bases; junction bases not matched to a gene: 3. The CDR3 DNA reads TGTGCCAGCAGTTACCGAGGACAGGGGACCGGGGAGCTGTTTTTT. This encodes CASSYRGQGTGELFF.

The rearrangement uses TRBV28 and TRBJ1-2; 8 nucleotides line up with TRBD1. The V segment lost 3 bases and the J segment 2 bases; nucleotides outside the gene matches: 8. Per germline, CDR1 MDHEN and CDR2 SYDVKM. The CDR3 has 16 residues. CDR3 coding DNA: TGTGCCAGCAGTTTCAGTGGCAGGGGGCGCAACTATGGCTACACCTTC. Its protein is CASSFSGRGRNYGYTF.

This chain links TRBV5-1 with TRBJ2-3, with D possibly being TRBD2 (5 bases). Per the germline V gene, CDR1 is SGHRS and CDR2 is YFSETQ. V was shortened by 1 base and J by 1 base, with 10 bases between the two germline ends. This CDR3 is built from 15 residues. This CDR3 is CASSLYGSGTDTQYF. The CDR3 nucleotides read TGCGCCAGCAGCTTGTATGGTAGCGGCACAGATACGCAGTATTTT.

The gene calls are TRBV5-1 and TRBJ2-7; the D is unclear. V lost 1 base, J lost 3 bases, and 14 bases lay in between. From germline, CDR1 is SGHRS and CDR2 YFSETQ. The CDR3 is 15 residues long. The CDR3 sequence is CASSLTQSRNYEQYF. CDR3 DNA: TGCGCCAGCAGCTTGACACAGAGCCGAAACTACGAGCAGTACTTC. The whole variable domain, remainder taken from reference TRBV5-1 and TRBJ2-7, is KAGVTQTPRYLIKTRGQQVTLSCSPISGHRSVSWYQQTPGQGLQFLFEYFSETQRNKGNFPGRFSGRQFSNSRSEMNVSTLELGDSALYLCASSLTQSRNYEQYFGPGTRLTVT.

The chain uses TRBV7-2 and TRBJ2-7, with 8 bases matching TRBD1. The CDR3 is 14 residues long. Germline CDR1 is SGHTA and CDR2 is FQGNSA. After removal of 6 bases from V and 6 bases from J, the junction contained 10 bases not matched to a gene. CDR3 protein: CASSPKTGVSEQYF. The DNA of the CDR3 is TGTGCCAGCAGTCCAAAGACAGGGGTAAGCGAGCAGTACTTC.

In regard to this clone: This CDR3 is also generated by other DNA sequences in the sample. The chain links TRBV5-1 to TRBJ2-5, with D uncertain. The V gene's germline CDR1 is SGHRS and CDR2 YFSETQ. The CDR3 runs 13 residues. Between the trimmed V and J ends, which lost 0 bases and 4 bases, there was a span of 7 bases. The CDR3: CASSLAVGETQYF. DNA for the CDR3: TGCGCCAGCAGCTTGGCCGTCGGAGAGACCCAGTACTTC.

The chain uses TRBV5-1 and TRBJ2-5; no definite D call. V lost 0 bases and J 4 bases, leaving 13 bases between the germline ends. The CDR3 is made up of 15 amino acids. Germline lookup yields CDR1 SGHRS and CDR2 YFSETQ. CDR3 DNA sequence: TGCGCCAGCAGCTTGGGTGAGCCCAGTCGAGAGACCCAGTACTTC. Amino acids: CASSLGEPSRETQYF.

This clone has a single count. V gene TRBV6-5 combines with J gene TRBJ2-2, with a weak D call TRBD2 (6 bases). The ends were cut back, 2 bases at V and 3 bases at J, with 10 bases in the middle. Germline V gives CDR1 MNHEY, CDR2 SVGAGI. This CDR3 spans 15 amino acids. The CDR3 bases are TGTGCCAGCAGTTACGGTAGCGGTTACACCGGGGAGCTGTTTTTT. It translates to CASSYGSGYTGELFF.

The chain is built from TRBV6-5 and TRBJ2-7, with 9 bases fitting TRBD2. Trimming took 5 bases from V and 3 from J; bases not matched to a gene: 8. Germline-derived CDR1 and CDR2 are MNHEY and SVGAGI. The CDR3 contains 15 residues. The CDR3 spells CASSTPASGNYEQYF. DNA of the CDR3: TGTGCCAGCAGTACCCCGGCTAGCGGGAACTACGAGCAGTACTTC.

The genes are TRBV5-1 and TRBJ2-3, with D perhaps matching TRBD2 (7 bases). This CDR3 spans 14 amino acids. Trimming cost V 0 bases and J 5 bases, with 10 bases left between them. Looked up from germline, CDR1 is SGHRS and CDR2 is YFSETQ. The DNA for the CDR3 is TGCGCCAGCAGCTTGGACAGGGAGGGAGATACGCAGTATTTT. It codes for CASSLDREGDTQYF.

V is TRBV2 and J is TRBJ2-7; 12 bases are shared with TRBD2. Germline V gene data show CDR1 as SNHLY and CDR2 as FYNNEI. This CDR3 is 14 amino acids long. Germline trimming cut 10 bases from V and 7 bases from J; bases unmatched to any gene: 11. CDR3 coding DNA: TGTGCCACAGATTCTAGCGGGAGGGTTAGGGAGCAGTACTTC. Its translation: CATDSSGRVREQYF.

The CDR3 DNA sequence: TGTGCCAGCTCACCTGGGACACCCGGGGACCAGCCCCAGCATTTT. Translating gives CASSPGTPGDQPQHF. J is TRBJ1-5 and V is TRBV18, with TRBD1 as a possible D gene (6 bases). The CDR3 totals 15 residues. In germline, CDR1 is KGHSH, CDR2 LQKENI. V gave up 3 bases and J gave up 7 bases, with 16 bases separating them. The entire variable domain, with the rest obtained from reference TRBV18 and TRBJ1-5, is as follows: NAGVMQNPRHLVRRRGQEARLRCSPMKGHSHVYWYRQLPEEGLKFMVYLQKENIIDESGMPKERFSAEFPKEGPSILRIQQVVRGDSAAYFCASSPGTPGDQPQHFGDGTRLSIL.

The V and J genes are TRBV28 and TRBJ2-7; no clear D gene. CDR3 size: 13 residues. V was cut by 5 bases and J by 5 bases, with 13 bases left in between. The germline gives CDR1 MDHEN, CDR2 SYDVKM. CDR3 coding DNA: TGTGCCAGCAGTCCTTCTTCTCGCCACGAGCAGTACTTC. Translating it yields CASSPSSRHEQYF.

Comment on this clone: The same CDR3 can be traced to other DNA sequences in this sample. The V call is TRBV7-3, the J call TRBJ2-7, with 7 nucleotides matching TRBD2. The CDR3 totals 14 residues. Germline V CDR1 and CDR2: SGHTA, FQGTGA. Losses at the gene ends were 2 bases for V and 1 base for J; bases not matched to a gene: 2. For the CDR3, the DNA is TGTGCCAGCAGCTTAGGCGGGGGTTCCTACGAGCAGTACTTC. This codes for CASSLGGGSYEQYF.

Here the CDR3 reads CASSPRGRELTYGYTF. CDR3 DNA sequence: TGTGCCAGCAGTCCCCGGGGACGGGAACTGACCTATGGCTACACCTTC. The chain is built from TRBV28 and TRBJ1-2; D is possibly TRBD1 (5 bases). Trimming left V 5 bases short and J 4 bases short, with 20 bases between. The CDR3 runs to 16 residues. Germline assignment: CDR1 MDHEN and CDR2 SYDVKM.

This chain uses TRBV7-9 with TRBJ2-3; D might be TRBD2 (6 bases). This CDR3 has 14 amino acids. V lost 2 bases and J 4 bases, leaving 10 bases between the germline ends. The germline CDR1 and CDR2 sequences are SEHNR and FQNEAQ (reference sequence). The CDR3 nucleotides are TGTGCCAGCAGCTTAACGGGAGTCGCAGATACGCAGTATTTT. The encoded protein is CASSLTGVADTQYF.

The rearrangement joins TRBV27 to TRBJ2-2; D may be TRBD1 (5 bases). Germline V gene data show CDR1 as MNHEY and CDR2 as SMNVEV (reference sequence). V was trimmed by 3 bases and J by 7 bases, leaving 15 bases between them. The CDR3 contains 15 residues. DNA for the CDR3: TGTGCCAGCAGTTTCGGTCGCCAGGGCAACGGGGAGCTGTTTTTT. The encoded protein is CASSFGRQGNGELFF.